A single T cell receptor (beta chain) is shown here with its context. TCRdb keeps only in-frame clones here, not all; method: immunoSEQ multiplex PCR. This table holds tens of thousands of clones, 70% to 85% found once. The sample is drawn from a study of blood T cell repertoires in COVID-19. The CDR3 sequence is 15 residues long. Germline lookup yields CDR1 SGHKS and CDR2 YYEKEE (reference sequence). V was clipped by 0 bases and J by 8 bases, with 16 bases between them. This TCR came from a man in his sixties with active or convalescent COVID-19. Material: peripheral blood. V is TRBV5-5 and J is TRBJ2-3, with D possibly matching TRBD2 (6 bases). In DNA form, the CDR3 reads TGTGCCAGCAGCTTGGCCAAGAGTGGGGGAGGTACGCAGTATTTT. This encodes CASSLAKSGGGTQYF.